The 3 T cell receptor beta chains below come from one sample, sequenced in a study of human T cells and chemical hapten exposure. Via MiXCR, TCRdb re-called the RACE reads, giving one row per CDR3 protein. The table lists about 140,000 distinct CDR3 sequences, approximately 12% of them singletons, with around 1.4% in the top ten. The time point is: patch test 2, 6 weeks after DPC sensitization. The treatment was: therapeutic diphenylcyclopropenone sensitization with weekly scalp DPC. The sample was whole blood, taken in connection with sensitization to the hapten diphenylcyclopropenone (DPC). The receptors originated from a woman in her forties or fifties with alopecia areata. Some clones in this sample may be carry-over from other donors' samples.

This clonotype was observed a handful of times. The chain joins TRBV7-9 to TRBJ2-5, with TRBD2 matching over 11 bases. Per the germline V gene, CDR1 is SEHNR and CDR2 is FQNEAQ (reference sequence). V gave up 5 bases and J gave up 4 bases; unmatched junction bases: 3. The length of the CDR3 is 14 residues. DNA for the CDR3: TGTGCCAGCAGCCCTGGACTAGCGGGAGAGACCCAGTACTTC. This sequence encodes CASSPGLAGETQYF.

This clonotype showed up just a few times. The chain combines TRBV29-1 with TRBJ2-7; 11 nucleotides match TRBD2. The V and J ends lost 5 bases and 3 bases, in that order; junction bases with no gene match: 3. The CDR3 contains 13 residues. Per the germline V gene, CDR1 is SQVTM and CDR2 is ANQGSEA. The DNA of the CDR3 is TGCAGCGTTCCCGGGACTAGCGGCTACGAGCAGTACTTC. This encodes CSVPGTSGYEQYF.

At least ten counts were recorded for this clonotype. The CDR3 coding sequence is TGTGCCAGCAGCGTAGGCGGGACTAACACCGGGGAGCTGTTTTTT. The encoded protein is CASSVGGTNTGELFF. The chain carries TRBV9 and TRBJ2-2; the D gene is possibly TRBD2 (6 bases). Germline CDR1 and CDR2: SGDLS and YYNGEE. The CDR3 spans 15 residues. Trimming stripped 0 bases from V and 2 bases from J, with 8 bases between.